The T cell receptor (beta chain) under discussion was sequenced for a study of T cell repertoires in cytomegalovirus infection. The overall study: CMV epitopes in the study were HLA-C-restricted (recently identified) and HLA-B-restricted (well studied). CMV infection plus the matching HLA type was flagged by public TCR beta signatures. Study results and caveats: HLA-C-restricted CMV clonotypes gave the most frequent clonotype in two of eight donors.

V lost 3 bases, J lost 0 bases, and 3 bases stayed unmatched. CDR1 is LNHNV, CDR2 YYDKDF, per germline (reference sequence). This CDR3 comprises 15 residues. A remark on this clonotype: As yet, its antigen is unknown.

MiXCR, run by TCRdb on the reads, gives a single entry per CDR3 protein. The sample gives a few hundred thousand distinct CDR3 sequences, roughly 43% of which show up once; around 46% is in the top ten. Sequences were derived from cultured PBMCs, sampled from culture after CMV antigen stimulation. The chain uses TRBV15 and TRBJ2-7, with TRBD2 matching over 9 bases. The source is a human donor in good health (CMV status not recorded). Some clones in this sample may be carry-over from other donors' samples. The CDR3 sequence is CATSRGLAGSYEQYF. The CDR3 DNA follows: TGTGCCACCAGCAGGGGACTAGCTGGCTCCTACGAGCAGTACTTC.